This T cell receptor (beta chain) was captured in a study of patients and donors after allogeneic stem cell transplantation. V trimming: 4 bases; J trimming: 6 bases; junction bases outside the gene matches: 2. The CDR3 spans 14 residues. One entry per CDR3 protein, called by TCRdb with MiXCR from the RT-PCR reads. Of about 960,000 distinct CDR3 sequences listed, about a sixth were seen once; the top ten hold around 5.5%. The sequenced sample was blood, either unsorted or a sorted T cell fraction (not recorded which). V gene TRBV12-3 or TRBV12-4 combines with J gene TRBJ2-1; 11 nucleotides align to TRBD2. The sequence derives from a human donor who was either an allogeneic HSCT recipient or a stem cell or donor lymphocyte infusion donor (not recorded which). It is not recorded whose cells these are; they may come from a transplant donor. The CDR3 loop is CASSSGTSGNEQFF. CDR3 in DNA: TGTGCCAGCAGTTCCGGGACTAGCGGCAATGAGCAGTTCTTC.